Listed here are 32 T cell receptor beta chains from one sample, sequenced in a study of Tregs in tolerant kidney transplant recipients. Produced via immunoSEQ multiplex PCR; TCRdb's table is partial and in-frame only. The table shows some 70,000 clones, with over 85% occurring only once. This specimen consisted of CD8+ T cells from blood, obtained before the transplant. These TCRs come from a human donor who received a combined kidney and bone marrow transplant.

V usage is TRBV7-2 and J usage is TRBJ2-5; tentatively, D is TRBD1 (6 bases). This CDR3 comprises 15 residues. The V gene lost 5 bases and the J gene lost 5 bases, with 18 bases spanning the gap. Germline CDR1 and CDR2: SGHTA and FQGNSA. The CDR3: CASSNRPQGSETQYF. The CDR3 DNA sequence: TGTGCCAGCAGCAACCGACCACAGGGAAGCGAGACCCAGTACTTC.

The rearrangement links TRBV10-3 to TRBJ2-3; TRBD2 matches 7 bases. CDR3 length: 12 amino acids. Unmatched junction bases numbered 14, after V lost 8 bases and J lost 15 bases. CDR1 and CDR2 from the germline V gene are ENHRY and SYGVKD. The DNA of the CDR3 is TGTGCCATCGCTCTAGCGGATTCCAGTATATATTTT. This sequence encodes CAIALADSSIYF.

V usage is TRBV11-3 and J usage is TRBJ2-7; 7 bases map to TRBD1. The CDR3 spans 14 residues. CDR1 is SGHNT and CDR2 is YENEEA in the germline V gene. Trimming removed 1 base from V and 7 bases from J; junction bases left unmatched: 7. The CDR3 DNA follows: TGTGCCAGCAGCTTAGTGGCAGGGGGTTTGGAGCAGTACTTC. This translates into CASSLVAGGLEQYF.

The rearrangement links TRBV9 to TRBJ2-1, with 12 bases identical to TRBD2. CDR1 and CDR2 from the germline V gene are SGDLS and YYNGEE. The length of the CDR3 is 16 residues. J was trimmed by 8 bases and V by 3 bases; bases with no gene match: 9. The CDR3, as DNA: TGTGCCAGCAGCGGCACCTCTAGCGGGAGGGGCTATGAGCAGTTCTTC. This translates into CASSGTSSGRGYEQFF.

As to this clone: This specimen includes other DNA sequences encoding the same CDR3. This rearrangement joins TRBV7-9 to TRBJ1-2, with 7 bases aligning to TRBD1. Trimming took 1 base from V and 4 from J; bases not matched to a gene: 3. The CDR3 is 14 amino acids. Germline CDR1 and CDR2: SEHNR and FQNEAQ (reference sequence). CDR3 nucleotide sequence: TGTGCCAGCAGCTTAGGGACAGGAGTCTATGGCTACACCTTC. It is translated as CASSLGTGVYGYTF.

This chain joins TRBV9 and TRBJ2-5, with 12 bases identical to TRBD2. The CDR3 totals 17 residues. From germline, CDR1 is SGDLS and CDR2 YYNGEE. V lost 3 bases, J lost 4 bases, and 10 bases stayed unmatched. CDR3 region: CASSATSGGGSIETQYF. Here the CDR3 DNA reads TGTGCCAGCAGCGCGACTAGCGGGGGTGGCAGTATAGAGACCCAGTACTTC.

The rearrangement links TRBV27 to TRBJ2-1, with TRBD2 as a possible D gene (6 bases). The CDR3 consists of 14 residues. With 2 bases removed from V and 4 bases from J, the gap between germline ends came to 9 bases. Germline V gene sequence: CDR1 MNHEY, CDR2 SMNVEV (reference sequence). The CDR3 reads CASSLGGIYNEQFF. The CDR3 bases are TGTGCCAGCAGTTTAGGAGGGATATACAATGAGCAGTTCTTC.

This clone came up a few times. This rearrangement joins TRBV19 to TRBJ1-4; tentative D call: TRBD1 (5 bases). Trimming took 3 bases from V and 7 from J, leaving 15 bases between them. The CDR3 loop spans 15 amino acids. Germline CDR1 is LNHDA and CDR2 is SQIVND (reference sequence). The DNA of the CDR3 is TGTGCCAGTAGTATCGACAGCCCCTCGGTTGAAAAACTGTTTTTT. This codes for CASSIDSPSVEKLFF.

The V and J genes are TRBV11-3 and TRBJ2-1; D gene ambiguous. Trimming pared 1 base from V and 4 bases from J, leaving 8 bases between. The CDR3 runs to 14 residues. Germline CDR1 and CDR2: SGHNT and YENEEA. CDR3: CASSLGFSYNEQFF. As DNA, the CDR3 is TGTGCCAGCAGCTTAGGTTTTAGTTACAATGAGCAGTTCTTC.

The J gene is TRBJ2-7, the V gene TRBV4-1; 7 positions agree with TRBD1. The CDR3 length is 15 residues. The V gene end was trimmed by 3 bases and the J gene end by 0 bases; junction bases not matched to a gene: 5. Germline values: CDR1 MGHRA, CDR2 YSYEKL. CDR3 loop: CASSQNHRGSYEQYF. The CDR3 DNA reads as TGCGCCAGCAGCCAGAACCACAGGGGCTCCTACGAGCAGTACTTC.

Concerning this clone itself: Distinct nucleotide sequences in the sample also encode this CDR3. The chain has TRBV9 and TRBJ2-7, with TRBD1 matching over 9 bases. The CDR3 totals 15 residues. J lost 1 base, V lost 0 bases, and 2 bases had no gene match. Germline V gene lookup returns CDR1 SGDLS and CDR2 YYNGEE. CDR3 coding DNA: TGTGCCAGCAGCGTAGGGGGGACAGGGTCCTACGAGCAGTACTTC. It is translated as CASSVGGTGSYEQYF.

J is TRBJ2-1 and V is TRBV13; D might be TRBD2 (6 bases). This CDR3 has 15 amino acids. The germline gives CDR1 PRHDT, CDR2 FYEKMQ (reference sequence). V dropped 0 bases and J dropped 10 bases, with 16 bases sitting between them. The CDR3 here is CASSLGRDPRIEQFF. CDR3 sequence (DNA): TGTGCCAGCAGCTTAGGGCGGGACCCACGAATAGAGCAGTTCTTC.

The chain links TRBV14 to TRBJ2-1, with 8 bases that match TRBD2. Unmatched junction bases numbered 5, after V lost 4 bases and J lost 9 bases. Germline values: CDR1 SGHDN, CDR2 FVKESK. The CDR3 spans 13 residues. CDR3 sequence (DNA): TGTGCCAGCAGCCCGGGACTAGTTTCTGAGCAGTTCTTC. This sequence encodes CASSPGLVSEQFF. Full variable domain (rest looked up from reference TRBV14 and TRBJ2-1): EAGVTQFPSHSVIEKGQTVTLRCDPISGHDNLYWYRRVMGKEIKFLLHFVKESKQDESGMPNNRFLAERTGGTYSTLKVQPAELEDSGVYFCASSPGLVSEQFFGPGTRLTVL.

J is TRBJ2-2 and V is TRBV7-2; D is possibly TRBD1 (5 bases). The germline gives CDR1 SGHTA, CDR2 FQGNSA. The V and J ends lost 2 bases and 4 bases respectively, with 8 bases between them. The CDR3 sequence is 14 residues long. CDR3 sequence reads: CASSLYQGTGELFF. The CDR3 nucleotides read TGTGCCAGCAGCTTATATCAGGGCACCGGGGAGCTGTTTTTT.

The V and J genes are TRBV7-2 and TRBJ2-6; 7 bases are a match to TRBD2. The CDR3 has 18 residues. Trimming at V came to 3 bases and at J to 1 base, leaving 9 bases not matched to a gene. CDR1 is SGHTA and CDR2 is FQGNSA in the germline V gene. Written as DNA, the CDR3 is TGTGCCAGCAGCTTCCTACGACCGGGACTATCTGGGGCCAACGTCCTGACTTTC. Its translation is CASSFLRPGLSGANVLTF.

This clone has more than one count but fewer than ten. The genes are TRBV10-2 and TRBJ2-7; D perhaps matches TRBD1 (6 bases). The CDR3 is made up of 12 amino acids. Germline CDR1 WSHSY, CDR2 SAAADI. V was pared by 8 bases and J by 5 bases, with 13 bases between. CDR3 amino acids: CASADSRNEQYF. The CDR3, as DNA: TGCGCCAGCGCGGACAGTCGGAACGAGCAGTACTTC.

The CDR3 nucleotides are TGTGCCTGGAGCGAGGGTAGCAATCAGCCCCAGCATTTT. This gives the protein CAWSEGSNQPQHF. V gene TRBV30 combines with J gene TRBJ1-5; D unresolved. V lost 3 bases, J lost 0 bases, and 6 bases lay in between. Germline V gives CDR1 GTSNPN, CDR2 SVGIG (reference sequence). This CDR3 region has 13 residues.

J is TRBJ1-5 and V is TRBV7-6; 12 bases are shared with TRBD1. CDR3 length: 19 residues. Germline trimming cut 3 bases from V and 0 bases from J; bases unmatched to any gene: 9. Per the germline V gene, CDR1 is SGHVS and CDR2 is FNYEAQ. The CDR3: CASSLLPGTGGHSNQPQHF. The CDR3 coding sequence is TGTGCCAGCAGCTTGCTCCCCGGGACAGGGGGCCATAGCAATCAGCCCCAGCATTTT.

The V call is TRBV11-2, the J call TRBJ2-2; 8 nucleotides align to TRBD2. Germline V CDR1 and CDR2: SGHAT, FQNNGV. The CDR3 length is 15 residues. Unmatched junction bases numbered 11, after V lost 9 bases and J lost 5 bases. CDR3 in DNA: TGTGCCAGTAAGCAGGGTAGCGGGGAAACCGGGGAGCTGTTTTTT. Protein sequence: CASKQGSGETGELFF.

V gene TRBV10-3 combines with J gene TRBJ1-5; maybe TRBD1 (6 bases). Trimming cost V 3 bases and J 0 bases, with 15 bases left between them. The CDR3 sequence is 17 residues long. Germline V lookup: CDR1 ENHRY, CDR2 SYGVKD. The CDR3 is CAISDPNRESSNQPQHF. Written as DNA, the CDR3 is TGTGCCATCAGTGACCCGAACAGGGAAAGTAGCAATCAGCCCCAGCATTTT.

The chain is built from TRBV19 and TRBJ2-3; 11 bases line up with TRBD2. V lost 3 bases to trimming and J lost 2 bases; unmatched junction nucleotides: 13. The CDR3 runs 19 residues. Per the germline V gene, CDR1 is LNHDA and CDR2 is SQIVND (reference sequence). The CDR3 coding sequence is TGTGCCAGTAGTATTCAAAAAGGCCTAGCGGGGGGAAACACAGATACGCAGTATTTT. It codes for CASSIQKGLAGGNTDTQYF.

The chain links TRBV19 to TRBJ2-7, with TRBD2 identical over 7 bases. The CDR3 contains 14 residues. The germline V gene has CDR1 LNHDA and CDR2 SQIVND (reference sequence). V lost 1 base, J lost 6 bases, and 6 bases stayed unmatched. The CDR3 region has the DNA TGTGCCAGTAGTATAGCTATGACGGGGGGCGAGCAGTACTTC. It yields the protein CASSIAMTGGEQYF.

The chain couples TRBV9 to TRBJ1-2, with 7 bases that match TRBD1. This CDR3 comprises 17 residues. Germline-derived CDR1 and CDR2 are SGDLS and YYNGEE. With V trimmed by 4 bases and J by 5 bases, 17 bases remained unmatched. CDR3: CASSNPADRESFYGYTF. The CDR3 nucleotides read TGTGCCAGCAGCAACCCCGCAGACAGGGAGTCCTTTTATGGCTACACCTTC.

The chain recombines TRBV27 with TRBJ1-2, with 7 bases matching TRBD1. The CDR3 is 14 residues long. Unmatched junction bases numbered 6, after V lost 2 bases and J lost 6 bases. Germline loops: CDR1 MNHEY, CDR2 SMNVEV (reference sequence). The CDR3 region is CASSLRTGEHGYTF. CDR3 nucleotide sequence: TGTGCCAGCAGTTTACGCACAGGGGAACATGGCTACACCTTC.

This chain links TRBV11-3 with TRBJ2-7; 7 bases agree with TRBD2. The junction had 8 bases not matched to a gene; V was cut back by 6 bases and J by 3 bases. Germline V CDR1 and CDR2: SGHNT, YENEEA. This CDR3 comprises 14 residues. Written as DNA, the CDR3 is TGTGCCAGCAGGGTTGTTGCGGGAGTCTACGAGCAGTACTTC. Amino acids: CASRVVAGVYEQYF.

The chain has TRBV5-6 and TRBJ1-1, with D unclear. V shed 0 bases and J shed 1 base, with 7 bases lying between them. Germline V lookup: CDR1 SGHDT, CDR2 YYEEEE. The CDR3 totals 14 residues. Here the CDR3 reads CASSLDLPNTEAFF. DNA of the CDR3: TGTGCCAGCAGCTTGGACCTACCGAACACTGAAGCTTTCTTT.

The J gene is TRBJ1-1, the V gene TRBV7-8; TRBD1 matches at 9 bases. The V gene end was trimmed by 5 bases and the J gene end by 6 bases; junction bases not matched to a gene: 13. CDR3 length: 16 amino acids. Germline CDR1 reads SGHVS; CDR2 reads FQNEAQ. The CDR3 region has the DNA TGTGCCAGCAGCCCAACATGGGACAGGGACGGCGCTGAAGCTTTCTTT. It is translated as CASSPTWDRDGAEAFF.

The chain combines TRBV19 with TRBJ2-7, with 13 bases that match TRBD2. CDR1 LNHDA and CDR2 SQIVND come from the germline V gene (reference sequence). The CDR3 is 15 residues long. Trimming took 5 bases from V and 4 from J; bases not matched to a gene: 5. Written as DNA, the CDR3 is TGTGCCAGTAGTTCGCGACTAGCGGGGGGTTACGAGCAGTACTTC. Amino acid sequence: CASSSRLAGGYEQYF.

This CDR3 reads CASSLEETESYEQYF. The CDR3 region has the DNA TGTGCCAGCAGCTTAGAGGAGACGGAGTCCTACGAGCAGTACTTC. The chain uses TRBV11-2 and TRBJ2-7; D gene uncertain. The V gene lost 0 bases and the J gene lost 1 base, with 10 bases spanning the gap. Germline assignment: CDR1 SGHAT and CDR2 FQNNGV. The CDR3 totals 15 residues.

The V and J genes are TRBV4-2 and TRBJ2-2; 15 nucleotides agree with TRBD2. Germline V gives CDR1 LGHNA, CDR2 YNFKEQ. V gave up 1 base and J gave up 7 bases; unmatched junction bases: 7. There are 18 residues in the CDR3. CDR3 residues: CASSQGPGTSGRIGELFF. The CDR3 nucleotides are TGTGCCAGCAGCCAAGGACCCGGGACTAGCGGGAGGATCGGGGAGCTGTTTTTT.

Details on this clone: One junction end disagrees with the germline gene, perhaps due to a read error. Distinct nucleotide sequences in the sample also encode this CDR3. The CDR3 DNA reads as TGCGCCAGCAGCAACCCGGGACAGGCTACTTACGAGCAGTACTTC. Residues: CASSNPGQATYEQYF. The chain employs TRBV27 and TRBJ2-7, with 8 positions matching TRBD1. From germline, CDR1 is MNHEY and CDR2 SMNVEV (reference sequence). This CDR3 comprises 15 residues.

V usage is TRBV5-6 and J usage is TRBJ1-5; TRBD1 matches 7 bases. Per the germline V gene, CDR1 is SGHDT and CDR2 is YYEEEE. The CDR3 length is 15 residues. The V and J ends lost 3 bases and 4 bases, in that order; junction bases with no gene match: 7. The CDR3 DNA reads as TGTGCCAGCAGCTGGGGGACAGAAATTAATCAGCCCCAGCATTTT. Its protein product is CASSWGTEINQPQHF.